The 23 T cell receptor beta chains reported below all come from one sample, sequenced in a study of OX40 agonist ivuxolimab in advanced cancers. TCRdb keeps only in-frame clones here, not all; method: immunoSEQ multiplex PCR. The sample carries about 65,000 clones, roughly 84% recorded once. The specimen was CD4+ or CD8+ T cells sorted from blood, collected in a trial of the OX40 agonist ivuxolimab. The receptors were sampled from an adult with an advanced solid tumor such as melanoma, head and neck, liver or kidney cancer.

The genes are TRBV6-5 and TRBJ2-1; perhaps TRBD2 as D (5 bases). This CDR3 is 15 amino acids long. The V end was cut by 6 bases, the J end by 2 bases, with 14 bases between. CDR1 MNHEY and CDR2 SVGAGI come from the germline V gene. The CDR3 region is CASSPDFGPYNEQFF. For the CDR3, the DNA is TGTGCCAGCAGCCCGGACTTCGGGCCCTACAATGAGCAGTTCTTC.

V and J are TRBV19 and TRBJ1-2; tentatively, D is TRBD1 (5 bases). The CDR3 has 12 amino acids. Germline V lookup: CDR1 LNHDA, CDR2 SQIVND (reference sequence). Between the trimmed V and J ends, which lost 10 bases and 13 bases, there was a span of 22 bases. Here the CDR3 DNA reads TGTGCCAAATTGAAGGGGCGGGACGGGGGCACCTTC. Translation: CAKLKGRDGGTF.

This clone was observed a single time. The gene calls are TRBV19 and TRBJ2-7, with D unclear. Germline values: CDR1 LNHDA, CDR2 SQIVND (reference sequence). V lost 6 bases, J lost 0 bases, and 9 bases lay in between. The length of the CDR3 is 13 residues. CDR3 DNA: TGTGCCAGTAGCCCGGGTTACTCCTACGAGCAGTACTTC. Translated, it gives CASSPGYSYEQYF.

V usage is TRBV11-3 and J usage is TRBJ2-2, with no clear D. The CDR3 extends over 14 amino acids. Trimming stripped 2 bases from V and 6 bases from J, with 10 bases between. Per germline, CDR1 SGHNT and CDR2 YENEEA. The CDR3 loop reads CASSLRYGAGELFF. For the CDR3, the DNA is TGTGCCAGCAGCTTAAGATATGGGGCCGGGGAGCTGTTTTTT.

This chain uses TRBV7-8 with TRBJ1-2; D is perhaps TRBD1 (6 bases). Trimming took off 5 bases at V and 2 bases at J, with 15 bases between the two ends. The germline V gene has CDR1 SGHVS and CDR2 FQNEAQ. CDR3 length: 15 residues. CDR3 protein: CASSPALGANYGYTF. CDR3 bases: TGTGCCAGCAGCCCCGCCTTGGGGGCGAACTATGGCTACACCTTC.

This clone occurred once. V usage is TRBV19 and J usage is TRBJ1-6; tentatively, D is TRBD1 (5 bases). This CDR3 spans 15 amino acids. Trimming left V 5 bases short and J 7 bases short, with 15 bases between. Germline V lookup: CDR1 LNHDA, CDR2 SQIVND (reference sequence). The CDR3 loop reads CASSLPRDGNSPLHF. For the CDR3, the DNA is TGTGCCAGTAGTCTTCCCAGGGACGGCAATTCACCCCTCCACTTT.

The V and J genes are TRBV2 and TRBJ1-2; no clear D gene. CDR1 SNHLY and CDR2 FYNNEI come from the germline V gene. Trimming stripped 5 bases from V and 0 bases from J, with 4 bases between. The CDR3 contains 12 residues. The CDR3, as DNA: TGTGCCAGCAGTCCCGCTAACTATGGCTACACCTTC. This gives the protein CASSPANYGYTF.

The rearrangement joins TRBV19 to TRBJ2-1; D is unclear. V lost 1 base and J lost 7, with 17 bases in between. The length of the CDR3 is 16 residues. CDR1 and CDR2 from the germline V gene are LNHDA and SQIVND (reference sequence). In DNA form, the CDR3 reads TGTGCCAGTAGTATAGGTGTAGGCCTGACCCTAAATGAGCAGTTCTTC. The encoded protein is CASSIGVGLTLNEQFF.

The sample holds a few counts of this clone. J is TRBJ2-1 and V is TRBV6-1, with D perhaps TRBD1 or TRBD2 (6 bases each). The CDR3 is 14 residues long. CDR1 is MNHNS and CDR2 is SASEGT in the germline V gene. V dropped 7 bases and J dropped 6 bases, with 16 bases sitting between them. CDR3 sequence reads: CASTQGGGGNEQFF. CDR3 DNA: TGTGCCAGCACACAAGGAGGGGGAGGCAATGAGCAGTTCTTC.

CDR3 DNA: TGCGCCAGCAGCCCACTAGCGACAGATACGCAGTATTTT. It yields the protein CASSPLATDTQYF. The rearrangement links TRBV5-1 to TRBJ2-3; 7 bases agree with TRBD2. This CDR3 region has 13 residues. Germline V gives CDR1 SGHRS, CDR2 YFSETQ. V was clipped by 4 bases and J by 3 bases; unmatched bases: 2.

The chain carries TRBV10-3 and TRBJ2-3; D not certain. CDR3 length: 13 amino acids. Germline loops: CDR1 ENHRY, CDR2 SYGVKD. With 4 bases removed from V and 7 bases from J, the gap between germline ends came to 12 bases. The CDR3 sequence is CAISVETQHTQYF. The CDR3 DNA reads TGTGCCATCAGTGTCGAGACACAGCATACGCAGTATTTT.

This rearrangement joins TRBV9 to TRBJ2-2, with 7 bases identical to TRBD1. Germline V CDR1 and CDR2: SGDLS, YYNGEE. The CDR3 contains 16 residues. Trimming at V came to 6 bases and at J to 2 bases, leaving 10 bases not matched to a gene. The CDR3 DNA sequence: TGTGCCAGCAACCTTGGGGACAGCCTTAACACCGGGGAGCTGTTTTTT. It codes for CASNLGDSLNTGELFF.

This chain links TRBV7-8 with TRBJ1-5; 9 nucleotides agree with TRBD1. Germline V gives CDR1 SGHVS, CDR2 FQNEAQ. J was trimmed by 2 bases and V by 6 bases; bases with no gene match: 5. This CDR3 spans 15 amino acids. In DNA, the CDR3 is TGTGCCAGCAGTAACAGGGGGCAGGGCAATCAGCCCCAGCATTTT. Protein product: CASSNRGQGNQPQHF.

The CDR3 DNA reads as TGTGCCAGTACCAAGGACAGGGGCGGTGAAGCTTTCTTT. As protein: CASTKDRGGEAFF. The chain uses TRBV19 and TRBJ1-1; 9 bases map to TRBD1. CDR3 length equals 13 residues. The ends lost 7 bases at V and 7 bases at J; junction bases unmatched: 7. Germline CDR1 and CDR2: LNHDA and SQIVND (reference sequence).

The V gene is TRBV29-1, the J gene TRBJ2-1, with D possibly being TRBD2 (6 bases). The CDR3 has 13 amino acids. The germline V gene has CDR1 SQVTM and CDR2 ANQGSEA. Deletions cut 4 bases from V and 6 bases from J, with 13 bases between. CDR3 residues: CSVGSSVGNEQFF. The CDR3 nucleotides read TGCAGCGTTGGGTCTAGCGTGGGCAATGAGCAGTTCTTC.

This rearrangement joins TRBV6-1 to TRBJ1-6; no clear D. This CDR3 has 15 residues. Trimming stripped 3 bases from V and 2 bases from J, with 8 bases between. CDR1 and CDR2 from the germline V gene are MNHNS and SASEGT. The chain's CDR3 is CASSDSYPYNSPLHF. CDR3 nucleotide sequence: TGTGCCAGCAGTGACTCATACCCCTATAATTCACCCCTCCACTTT.

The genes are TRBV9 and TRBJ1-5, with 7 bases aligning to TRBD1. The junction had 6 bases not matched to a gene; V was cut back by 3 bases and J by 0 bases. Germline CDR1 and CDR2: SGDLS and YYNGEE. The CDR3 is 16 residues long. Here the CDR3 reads CASSADTGDSNQPQHF. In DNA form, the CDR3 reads TGTGCCAGCAGCGCAGACACAGGGGATAGCAATCAGCCCCAGCATTTT.

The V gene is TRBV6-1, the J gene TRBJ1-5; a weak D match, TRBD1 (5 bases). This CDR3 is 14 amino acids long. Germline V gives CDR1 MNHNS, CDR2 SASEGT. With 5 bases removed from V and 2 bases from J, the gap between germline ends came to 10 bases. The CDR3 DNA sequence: TGTGCCAGCAGTACTCAGGGCGGCAATCAGCCCCAGCATTTT. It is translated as CASSTQGGNQPQHF.

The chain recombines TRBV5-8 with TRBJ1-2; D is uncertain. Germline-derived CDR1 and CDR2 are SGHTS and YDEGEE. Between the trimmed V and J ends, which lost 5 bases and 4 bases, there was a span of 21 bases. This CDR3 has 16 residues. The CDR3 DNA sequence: TGTGCCAGCAGTTTCAAGTTAGGAACACGGGGCTATGGCTACACCTTC. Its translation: CASSFKLGTRGYGYTF.

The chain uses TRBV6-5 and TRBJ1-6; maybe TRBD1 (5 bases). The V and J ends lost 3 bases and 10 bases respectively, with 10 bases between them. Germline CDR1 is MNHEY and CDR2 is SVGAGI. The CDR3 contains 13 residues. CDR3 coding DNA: TGTGCCAGCAGTTATTCTCAGGGATCACCCCTCCACTTT. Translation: CASSYSQGSPLHF.

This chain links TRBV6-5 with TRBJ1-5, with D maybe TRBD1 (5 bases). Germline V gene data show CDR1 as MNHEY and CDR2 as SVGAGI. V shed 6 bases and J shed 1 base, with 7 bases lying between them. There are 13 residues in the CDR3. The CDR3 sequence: CASRDSSNQPQHF. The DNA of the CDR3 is TGTGCCAGCAGAGACAGCAGCAATCAGCCCCAGCATTTT.

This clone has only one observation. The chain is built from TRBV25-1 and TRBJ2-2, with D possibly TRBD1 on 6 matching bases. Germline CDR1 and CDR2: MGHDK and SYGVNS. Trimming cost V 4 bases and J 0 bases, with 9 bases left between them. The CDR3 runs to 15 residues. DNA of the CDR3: TGTGCCAGCAGTGCTACAGGGTCGAACACCGGGGAGCTGTTTTTT. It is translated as CASSATGSNTGELFF.

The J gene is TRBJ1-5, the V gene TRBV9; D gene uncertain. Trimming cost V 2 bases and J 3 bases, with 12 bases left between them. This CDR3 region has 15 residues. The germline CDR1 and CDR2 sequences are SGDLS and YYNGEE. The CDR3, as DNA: TGTGCCAGCAGCGTCTCCGGGTCCTACAATCAGCCCCAGCATTTT. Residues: CASSVSGSYNQPQHF.